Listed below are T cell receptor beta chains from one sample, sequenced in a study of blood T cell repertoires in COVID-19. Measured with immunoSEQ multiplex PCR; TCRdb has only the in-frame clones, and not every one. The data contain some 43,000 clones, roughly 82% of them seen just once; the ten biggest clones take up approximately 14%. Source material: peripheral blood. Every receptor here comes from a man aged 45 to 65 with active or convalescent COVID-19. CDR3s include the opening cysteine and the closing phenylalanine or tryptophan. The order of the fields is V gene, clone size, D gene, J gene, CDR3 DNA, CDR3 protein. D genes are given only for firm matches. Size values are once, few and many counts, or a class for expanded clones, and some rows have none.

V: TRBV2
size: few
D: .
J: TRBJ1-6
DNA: TGTGCCAGCCTCCTCCGGGGGGGAAGCTCCTATAATTCACCCCTCCACTTT
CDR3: CASLLRGGSSYNSPLHF

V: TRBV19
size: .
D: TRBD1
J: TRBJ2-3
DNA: TGTGCCAGTAGTATAGGAAACAGGGGACGCACAGATACGCAGTATTTT
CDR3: CASSIGNRGRTDTQYF

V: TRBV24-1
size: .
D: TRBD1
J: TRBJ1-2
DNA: TGTGCCACCAGCCATTTGGAATGGGACAGGGCTAACTATGGCTACACCTTC
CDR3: CATSHLEWDRANYGYTF

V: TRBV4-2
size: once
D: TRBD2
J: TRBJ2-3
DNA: TGTGCCAGCAGCCAAGATCACCCTAGCGGGGGGGCAGGAGATACGCAGTATTTT
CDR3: CASSQDHPSGGAGDTQYF

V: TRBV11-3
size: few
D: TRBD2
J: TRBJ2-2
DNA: TGTGCCAGCAGCTCCAGTGGACTAGCGGGGGGCAACACCGGGGAGCTGTTTTTT
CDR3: CASSSSGLAGGNTGELFF

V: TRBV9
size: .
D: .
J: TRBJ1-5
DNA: TGTGCCAGCAGCGATGGTAGTCAGCCCCAGCATTTT
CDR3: CASSDGSQPQHF

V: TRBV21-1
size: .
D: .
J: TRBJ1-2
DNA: TGTGCCAGCAGCCGAGAACTCAGGGGTTCCTATGGCTACACCTTC
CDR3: CASSRELRGSYGYTF

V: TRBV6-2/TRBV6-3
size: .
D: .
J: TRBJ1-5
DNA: TGTGCCAGCAGTTTCGGAGGGATCGGCAATCAGCCCCAGCATTTT
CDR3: CASSFGGIGNQPQHF

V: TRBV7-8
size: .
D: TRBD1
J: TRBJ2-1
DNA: TGTGCCAGCAGCACCGGGACAGGGGTGCGCAATGAGCAGTTCTTC
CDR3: CASSTGTGVRNEQFF

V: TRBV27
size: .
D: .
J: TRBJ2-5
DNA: TGTGCCAGCAGTCTCGGGGCGGGGAATGGGGAGACCCAGTACTTC
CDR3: CASSLGAGNGETQYF

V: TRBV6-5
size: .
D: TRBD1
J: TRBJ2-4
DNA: TGTGCCAGCTCCCGAGAGCCAGGACAGGAAAACATTCAGTACTTC
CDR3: CASSREPGQENIQYF